This T cell receptor beta chain stems from a study of T cell repertoires in cytomegalovirus infection. This clonotype was detected only a few times. The antigen is not known. TCRdb processed the reads anew with MiXCR; each CDR3 protein has one entry. The sample consists of hundreds of thousands of distinct CDR3 sequences, 30% to 35% of them appearing once. There are 15 residues in the CDR3. Deletions cut 5 bases from V and 8 bases from J, with 16 bases between. Germline loops: CDR1 SEHNR, CDR2 FQNEAQ (reference sequence). Sequenced here: cultured PBMCs, sampled from culture after CMV antigen stimulation. The TCR sequence derives from a human donor in good health (CMV status not recorded). Some clones in this sample may be carry-over from other donors' samples. The chain joins TRBV7-9 to TRBJ1-6; D is ambiguous. The CDR3 DNA reads TGTGCCAGCAGCGGCGAGGCGGGGAGAGATTCACCCCTCCACTTT. Its translation is CASSGEAGRDSPLHF. Supplemented by reference TRBV7-9 and TRBJ1-6, the full variable domain reads DTGVSQNPRHKITKRGQNVTFRCDPISEHNRLYWYRQTLGQGPEFLTYFQNEAQLEKSRLLSDRFSAERPKGSFSTLEIQRTEQGDSAMYLCASSGEAGRDSPLHFGNGTRLTVT.